The sequence of this TCR beta chain was determined in a study of blood T cells in healthy people across ages. General study findings and limits: TCR beta diversity per million T cells fell roughly linearly with age.

With regard to this clonotype: What it recognizes is unknown.

Trimming pared 2 bases from V and 10 bases from J, leaving 18 bases between. Germline assignment: CDR1 MNHNY and CDR2 SVGAGI (reference sequence). This CDR3 has 15 amino acids. Then a second PCR, running roughly 7 to 11 cycles, was carried out with a sample-barcoded 5' primer and a J-beta primer mix. MiXCR was run by TCRdb on the 5' RACE reads, yielding one entry per CDR3 protein. The sample records about 600,000 distinct CDR3 sequences, roughly 43% being singletons. This chain joins TRBV6-6 and TRBJ2-1; TRBD1 might be the D (5 bases). The sequencing input was blood. This TCR was recovered from an elderly man in good health. CDR3 residues: CASSYDSLRVQEQFF. The DNA of the CDR3 is TGTGCCAGCAGTTACGATTCCCTCAGGGTGCAGGAGCAGTTCTTC.